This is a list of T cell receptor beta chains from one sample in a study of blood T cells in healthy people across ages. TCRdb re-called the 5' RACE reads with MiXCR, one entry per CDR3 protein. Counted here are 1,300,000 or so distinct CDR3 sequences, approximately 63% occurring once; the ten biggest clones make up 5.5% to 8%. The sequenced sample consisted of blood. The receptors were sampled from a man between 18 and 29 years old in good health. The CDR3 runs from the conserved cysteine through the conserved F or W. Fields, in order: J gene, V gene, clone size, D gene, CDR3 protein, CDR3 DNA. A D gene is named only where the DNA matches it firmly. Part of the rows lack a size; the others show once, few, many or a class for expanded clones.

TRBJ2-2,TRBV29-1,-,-,CSVSAVNTGELFF,TGCAGCGTATCAGCGGTGAACACCGGGGAGCTGTTTTTT
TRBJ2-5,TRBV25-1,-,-,CASSEQGAQETQYF,TGTGCCAGCAGTGAACAGGGTGCCCAAGAGACCCAGTACTTC
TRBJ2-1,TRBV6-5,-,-,CASSYSNRDEQFF,TGTGCCAGCAGTTACTCGAACAGAGATGAGCAGTTCTTC
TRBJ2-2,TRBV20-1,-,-,CSAREGQGNTGELFF,TGCAGTGCTAGAGAGGGTCAGGGGAACACCGGGGAGCTGTTTTTT
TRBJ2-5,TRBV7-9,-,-,CASSDDSRETQYF,TGTGCCAGCAGTGACGACAGCCGGGAGACCCAGTATTTC
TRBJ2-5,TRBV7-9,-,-,CASSFSQTRDEETQYF,TGTGCCAGCAGCTTTTCCCAAACTAGGGACGAAGAGACCCAGTACTTC
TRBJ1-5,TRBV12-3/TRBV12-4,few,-,CASSPGGWKPQHF,TGTGCCAGCAGCCCGGGAGGGTGGAAGCCCCAGCATTTT
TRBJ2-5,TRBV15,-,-,CALGVGYQETQYF,TGTGCCCTCGGGGTTGGCTACCAAGAGACCCAGTACTTC
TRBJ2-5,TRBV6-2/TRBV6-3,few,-,CASNEGDQETQYF,TGTGCCAGCAATGAAGGGGACCAAGAGACCCAGTACTTC
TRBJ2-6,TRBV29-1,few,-,CSVSRDTDSGANVLTF,TGCAGCGTTTCTAGGGACACTGACTCTGGGGCCAACGTCCTGACTTTC
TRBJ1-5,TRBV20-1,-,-,CSAKWGVGPQHF,TGCAGTGCAAAATGGGGCGTTGGGCCCCAGCATTTT
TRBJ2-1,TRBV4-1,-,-,CASSQSLGGVGYNEQFF,TGCGCCAGCAGCCAATCCCTAGGAGGAGTGGGGTACAATGAGCAGTTCTTC
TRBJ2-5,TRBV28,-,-,CASSLGSKSQETQYF,TGTGCCAGCAGTTTAGGCAGCAAAAGCCAAGAGACCCAGTACTTC
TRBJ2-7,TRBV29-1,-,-,CRVEELGGEQYF,TGCAGAGTTGAAGAGTTAGGGGGCGAGCAGTACTTC
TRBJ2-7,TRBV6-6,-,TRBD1,CASRAMDRNSYEQYF,TGTGCCAGCAGGGCCATGGACAGGAACTCCTACGAGCAGTACTTC
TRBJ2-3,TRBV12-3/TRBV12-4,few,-,CASSLNWRSQYF,TGTGCCAGCAGTTTAAACTGGAGGTCGCAGTATTTT
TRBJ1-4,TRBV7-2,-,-,CASSFRTTNEKLFF,TGTGCCAGCAGCTTTCGGACAACTAATGAAAAACTGTTTTTT
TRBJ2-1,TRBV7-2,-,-,CASSLGGPAGEQFF,TGTGCCAGCAGTCTCGGTGGACCAGCTGGCGAGCAGTTCTTC
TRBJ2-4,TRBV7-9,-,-,CASSLVGRGLEEQYF,TGTGCCAGCAGCTTAGTGGGCCGAGGGTTGGAGGAGCAGTACTTC
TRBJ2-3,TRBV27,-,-,CASSPIRRISTDTQYF,TGTGCCAGCAGTCCCATTAGGCGGATTAGCACAGATACGCAGTATTTT
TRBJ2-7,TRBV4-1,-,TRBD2,CASSQEERGASYEQYF,TGCGCCAGCAGCCAAGAGGAGCGGGGGGCCTCCTACGAGCAGTACTTC
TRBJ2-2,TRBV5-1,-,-,CASSPGLKTGELFF,TGCGCCAGCAGCCCAGGACTTAAGACCGGGGAGCTGTTTTTT
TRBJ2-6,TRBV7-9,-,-,CASSWSTTGTGANVLTF,TGTGCCAGCAGCTGGAGCACTACAGGGACCGGGGCCAACGTCCTGACTTTC
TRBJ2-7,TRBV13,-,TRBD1,CASSSTGTGGDEQYF,TGTGCCAGCAGCTCCACTGGGACAGGGGGCGACGAGCAGTACTTC
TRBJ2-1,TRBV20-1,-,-,CSARNHNEQFF,TGCAGTGCTAGAAACCACAATGAGCAGTTCTTC
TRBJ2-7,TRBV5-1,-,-,CASSDPGVTYEQYF,TGCGCCAGCAGCGATCCGGGAGTTACCTACGAGCAGTACTTC
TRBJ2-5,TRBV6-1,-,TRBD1,CASSEIGTAGIETQYF,TGTGCCAGCAGTGAAATCGGGACAGCCGGGATCGAGACCCAGTACTTC
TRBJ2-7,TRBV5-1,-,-,CASSLGGFDEQYF,TGCGCCAGCAGCCTAGGGGGGTTCGACGAGCAGTACTTC
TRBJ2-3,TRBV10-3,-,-,CAISEYGPGTDTQYF,TGTGCCATCAGTGAGTACGGGCCCGGCACAGATACGCAGTATTTT
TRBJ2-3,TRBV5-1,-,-,CASSSGQVAGLTDTQYF,TGCGCCAGCAGCTCCGGACAGGTAGCGGGACTAACAGATACGCAGTATTTT
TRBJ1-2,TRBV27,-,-,CASSSMPSSDGYTF,TGTGCCAGCAGTTCGATGCCTTCATCGGACGGCTACACCTTC
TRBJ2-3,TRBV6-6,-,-,CASRLALDAQYF,TGTGCCAGCAGGTTGGCGTTAGATGCGCAGTATTTT
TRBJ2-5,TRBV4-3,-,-,CASSQEWSGETQYF,TGCGCCAGCAGCCAAGAATGGTCCGGGGAGACCCAGTACTTC
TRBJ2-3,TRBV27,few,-,CASSLWVTDTQYF,TGTGCCAGCAGTTTATGGGTCACAGATACGCAGTATTTT
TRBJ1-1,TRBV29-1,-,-,CSGNQIPNTEAFF,TGCAGCGGGAATCAGATCCCAAACACTGAAGCTTTCTTT
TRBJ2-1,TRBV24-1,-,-,CATSRTGASYNEQFF,TGTGCCACCAGCCGAACAGGTGCGTCCTACAATGAGCAGTTCTTC
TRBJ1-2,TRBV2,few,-,CASNSPHNYGYTF,TGTGCCAGCAACTCTCCACATAACTATGGCTACACCTTC
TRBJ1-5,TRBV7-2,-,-,CASSLGFTTQHF,TGTGCCAGCAGCTTAGGATTCACGACCCAGCATTTT
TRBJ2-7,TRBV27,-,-,CASSSPGGLTYEQYF,TGTGCCAGCAGTTCCCCGGGTGGCCTCACCTACGAGCAGTACTTC
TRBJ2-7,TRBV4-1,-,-,CASSPDHYEQYF,TGCGCCAGCAGCCCAGACCACTACGAGCAGTACTTC
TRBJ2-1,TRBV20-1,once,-,CSASSVGRAYNEQFF,TGCAGTGCTAGCTCGGTCGGGAGAGCCTACAATGAGCAGTTCTTC
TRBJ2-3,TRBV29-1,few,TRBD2,CSARSSGHPMDTQYF,TGCAGCGCCAGATCTAGCGGGCACCCAATGGATACGCAGTATTTT
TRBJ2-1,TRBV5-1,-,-,CASSAGQYNEQFF,TGCGCCAGCAGCGCGGGACAGTACAATGAGCAGTTCTTC
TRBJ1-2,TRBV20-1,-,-,CSARDWDPNYGYTF,TGCAGTGCTAGAGATTGGGATCCAAACTATGGCTACACCTTC
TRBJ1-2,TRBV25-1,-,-,CASSEGPEAYGHTF,TGTGCCAGCAGTGAAGGACCGGAGGCCTATGGCCACACCTTC
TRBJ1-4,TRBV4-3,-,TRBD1,CASSLGTGGGEKLFF,TGCGCCAGCAGCCTGGGGACAGGGGGAGGTGAAAAACTGTTTTTT
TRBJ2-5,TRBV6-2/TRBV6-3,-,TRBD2,CASSYATSGVGETQYF,TGTGCCAGCAGTTACGCGACTAGCGGGGTCGGGGAGACCCAGTACTTC
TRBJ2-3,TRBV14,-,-,CASSQLEGPFTDTQYF,TGTGCCAGCAGCCAACTGGAGGGGCCTTTCACAGATACGCAGTATTTT
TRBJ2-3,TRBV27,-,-,CASSFNRGTDTQYF,TGTGCCAGCAGTTTTAACCGGGGGACAGATACGCAGTATTTT
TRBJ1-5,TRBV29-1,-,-,CSVAPGGDNQPQHF,TGCAGCGTTGCCCCCGGAGGGGACAATCAGCCCCAGCATTTT
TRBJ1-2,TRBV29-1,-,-,CSVDPSTVGYTF,TGCAGCGTTGATCCATCAACGGTTGGCTACACCTTC
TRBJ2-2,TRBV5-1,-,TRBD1,CASSFWLGQGHTGELFF,TGCGCCAGCAGCTTCTGGTTGGGACAGGGACACACCGGGGAGCTGTTTTTT
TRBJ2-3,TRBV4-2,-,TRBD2,CASSQQTSGRDTQYF,TGTGCCAGCAGCCAACAGACTAGCGGGCGAGATACGCAGTATTTT
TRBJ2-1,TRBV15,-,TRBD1,CATSSLTGAIYNEQFF,TGTGCCACCAGCAGTCTGACAGGGGCGATCTACAATGAGCAGTTCTTC
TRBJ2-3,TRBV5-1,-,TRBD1,CASSLGDREPTDTQYF,TGCGCCAGCAGCTTGGGGGACAGGGAACCCACAGATACGCAGTATTTT
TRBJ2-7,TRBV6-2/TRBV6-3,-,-,CASSFDPRDKAYEQYF,TGTGCCAGCAGTTTCGACCCAAGGGACAAAGCCTACGAGCAGTACTTC
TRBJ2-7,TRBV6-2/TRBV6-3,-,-,CASSEFTEQYF,TGTGCCAGCAGTGAGTTCACCGAGCAGTACTTC
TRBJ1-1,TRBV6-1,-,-,CASSNPLQYTEAFF,TGTGCCAGCAGCAACCCCCTGCAGTACACTGAAGCTTTCTTT
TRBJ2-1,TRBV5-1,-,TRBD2,CASSDGGARYNEQFF,TGCGCCAGCAGCGACGGGGGGGCAAGGTACAATGAGCAGTTCTTC
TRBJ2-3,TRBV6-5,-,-,CASSYSGVVSDTQYF,TGTGCCAGCAGTTACTCTGGGGTCGTCTCAGATACGCAGTATTTT